This T cell receptor beta chain came from a study of identical twins. Germline CDR1 is LGHNA and CDR2 is YSLEER. Trimming cost V 0 bases and J 3 bases, with 9 bases left between them. This CDR3 has 14 residues. TCRdb re-derived calls from the 5' RACE reads in MiXCR, one entry per CDR3 protein. The sample comprises 600,000 to 800,000 distinct CDR3 sequences, 21% of which are singletons, and 4.3% rests with the top ten. In addition, the sample was reused for a study of T cells expressing NK-cell markers.

The clonotype comes from a woman aged 18-29 years in good health. V gene TRBV4-3 combines with J gene TRBJ2-7; tentatively, D is TRBD2 (6 bases). The specimen sequenced was PBMCs. The CDR3 region has the DNA TGCGCCAGCAGCCAAGATCCGACTAGCTACGAGCAGTACTTC. As protein: CASSQDPTSYEQYF.